These 10 T cell receptor beta chains originate from one sample sequenced in a study of T cells in Graves' hyperthyroidism and ophthalmopathy (dated by TCRdb to the late 2010s). The library was produced with multiplex PCR. TCRdb lists the instrument as Illumina HiSeq 2000. Amplification of TCR beta CDR3 regions was carried out from RNA transcripts. The first round of RT-PCR for the TCR CDR3 was performed with the HTBI primer set and the Qiagen OneStep RT-PCR kit. Starting from the raw public reads, TCRdb applied fastp trimming at Q25, assembled clones with MiXCR and retained in-frame beta chains. Rows are combined by CDR3 protein, so each entry shows the most common genes and DNA. For this sample the table gives around 600,000 distinct CDR3 sequences, of which around 13% were detected only once. Of the sample, under 15% falls within the top ten clones. Sequencing was done on a sample of blood. The receptors stem from a woman in her forties or fifties with Graves' ophthalmopathy.

Ten or more counts support this clonotype. The V call is TRBV7-2, the J call TRBJ2-1, with TRBD2 matching over 10 bases. Germline values: CDR1 SGHTA, CDR2 FQGNSA. This CDR3 spans 19 amino acids. The V segment lost 3 bases and the J segment 6 bases; nucleotides outside the gene matches: 17. The CDR3 reads CASSLKVLAGLQRSNEQFF. The DNA of the CDR3 is TGTGCCAGCAGCTTGAAAGTACTAGCGGGACTGCAAAGATCCAATGAGCAGTTCTTC.

This clonotype appeared many times. The rearrangement links TRBV6-1 to TRBJ2-1; TRBD2 aligns across 7 bases. The ends lost 5 bases at V and 4 bases at J; junction bases unmatched: 8. Germline lookup yields CDR1 MNHNS and CDR2 SASEGT. The CDR3 has 15 amino acids. Here the CDR3 reads CASSLAGEGYNEQFF. The CDR3 DNA sequence: TGTGCCAGCAGTTTGGCGGGAGAGGGGTACAATGAGCAGTTCTTC.

In its sample, this clonotype was seen a few times. V is TRBV28 and J is TRBJ2-6, with D unclear. Germline assignment: CDR1 MDHEN and CDR2 SYDVKM. V lost 7 bases to trimming and J lost 1 base, with 8 bases between them. CDR3 length: 14 amino acids. The CDR3 nucleotides are TGTGCCAGCACCCTTCCGTCTGGGGCCAACGTCCTGACTTTC. Translating it yields CASTLPSGANVLTF.

This clonotype was counted ten times or more. V usage is TRBV7-2 and J usage is TRBJ2-7; D is possibly TRBD2 (6 bases). The CDR3 spans 15 residues. Trimming took off 1 base at V and 3 bases at J, with 13 bases between the two ends. The germline V gene encodes CDR1 SGHTA and CDR2 FQGNSA. The CDR3: CASSLGRAVYYEQYF. Here the CDR3 DNA reads TGTGCCAGCAGCTTAGGGAGGGCCGTGTACTACGAGCAGTACTTC. Full variable domain (remainder filled in from reference TRBV7-2 and TRBJ2-7): GAGVSQSPSNKVTEKGKDVELRCDPISGHTALYWYRQSLGQGLEFLIYFQGNSAPDKSGLPSDRFSAERTGGSVSTLTIQRTQQEDSAVYLCASSLGRAVYYEQYFGPGTRLTVT.

The chain uses TRBV25-1 and TRBJ1-4; D possibly corresponds to TRBD1 (6 bases). The CDR3 is made up of 16 amino acids. The V and J ends lost 5 bases and 3 bases respectively, with 16 bases between them. Germline V gives CDR1 MGHDK, CDR2 SYGVNS. DNA of the CDR3: TGTGCCAGCAGTAAACAAAGGGGGTCAGCTAATGAAAAACTGTTTTTT. This sequence encodes CASSKQRGSANEKLFF.

This clonotype was seen ten or more times. The chain employs TRBV7-2 and TRBJ2-5; unclear D gene. Germline CDR1 is SGHTA and CDR2 is FQGNSA. The CDR3 has 15 residues. The V end was cut by 1 base, the J end by 2 bases, with 11 bases between. The CDR3 coding sequence is TGTGCCAGCAGCTTAGTCGGGTCAGGTCAAGAGACCCAGTACTTC. Its translation is CASSLVGSGQETQYF. The full variable domain, completed using reference TRBV7-2 and TRBJ2-5, is GAGVSQSPSNKVTEKGKDVELRCDPISGHTALYWYRQSLGQGLEFLIYFQGNSAPDKSGLPSDRFSAERTGGSVSTLTIQRTQQEDSAVYLCASSLVGSGQETQYFGPGTRLLVL.

This clonotype turned up a few times. One end of the junction does not line up with germline, which may come from a read error. The chain carries TRBV27 and TRBJ2-7; the D is unclear. There are 14 residues in the CDR3. CDR1 is MNHEY and CDR2 is SMNVEV in the germline V gene (reference sequence). CDR3 DNA: TGTGCCGGCAGTTTCCGATGTGACTCCTACGAGCAGTACTTC. Protein product: CAGSFRCDSYEQYF.

This clonotype was seen repeatedly, ten times or more. The chain couples TRBV2 to TRBJ1-3, with 9 bases identical to TRBD1. The CDR3 length is 15 residues. Germline CDR1 SNHLY, CDR2 FYNNEI. Trimming cost V 6 bases and J 2 bases; bases outside gene matches: 5. The CDR3 bases are TGTGCCAGCAGCGCGAGGACAGGGGCTGGAAACACCATATATTTT. Protein: CASSARTGAGNTIYF.

There are many counts of this clonotype. The CDR3 DNA is TGCGCCAGCAGCTTGGACGGACTGAACACTGAAGCTTTCTTT. Protein sequence: CASSLDGLNTEAFF. This rearrangement joins TRBV5-1 to TRBJ1-1, with D uncertain. Germline CDR1 reads SGHRS; CDR2 reads YFSETQ. Trimming removed 0 bases from V and 0 bases from J, with 6 bases in between. The CDR3 has 14 amino acids.

There are many counts of this clonotype. This sequence joins TRBV14 and TRBJ2-7; D unclear. V was cut by 0 bases and J by 6 bases, with 9 bases left in between. In germline, CDR1 is SGHDN, CDR2 FVKESK. The CDR3 has 13 amino acids. Here the CDR3 DNA reads TGTGCCAGCAGCCAAGACGGATATGTCGAGCAGTACTTC. Translated, it gives CASSQDGYVEQYF.